Listed here is a single T cell receptor beta chain. This entry belongs to a study of blood T cell repertoires in COVID-19. Germline V CDR1 and CDR2: MDHEN, SYDVKM. After removal of 3 bases from V and 9 bases from J, the junction contained 8 bases not matched to a gene. The CDR3 is 14 residues long. Authors' methods: Counts of nucleated cells, estimated from reference gene primer amplification, were obtained. This table comes from immunoSEQ multiplex PCR, and its TCRdb copy is limited to in-frame clones, with some not included. Clonal size and the V and J genes are those of that table, whereas D and trimming came from the DNA. The sample carries 250,000 to 300,000 clones, 75% to 90% recorded once.

This clonotype was obtained from a woman between 50 and 59 years old who had recovered from COVID-19. Sequencing was done on a sample of peripheral blood. The rearrangement links TRBV28 to TRBJ2-7; 10 positions agree with TRBD1. DNA of the CDR3: TGTGCCAGCAGTTTTGGGGACAGGGGCCGGGGGCAGTACTTC. This codes for CASSFGDRGRGQYF.